This T cell receptor (beta chain) was captured in a study of T cell changes during pregnancy in multiple sclerosis. Unmatched junction bases numbered 5, after V lost 6 bases and J lost 1 base. CDR3 size: 15 residues. Germline V gene lookup returns CDR1 KGHSH and CDR2 LQKENI. The assay was immunoSEQ multiplex PCR, and TCRdb's table has in-frame clones only and misses some. The data hold roughly 40,000 clones, with approximately 90% observed a single time. The V and J genes are TRBV18 and TRBJ2-2; 7 nucleotides match TRBD1. Sequencing was performed on CD4+ T cells from peripheral blood mononuclear cells, taken before pregnancy. The sequence was collected from a female donor with multiple sclerosis, enrolled in a pregnancy study. CDR3 coding DNA: TGTGCCAGCTCGCGTAGACAGGGGAACACCGGGGAGCTGTTTTTT. Encoded protein: CASSRRQGNTGELFF. The full variable domain, completed using reference TRBV18 and TRBJ2-2, is NAGVMQNPRHLVRRRGQEARLRCSPMKGHSHVYWYRQLPEEGLKFMVYLQKENIIDESGMPKERFSAEFPKEGPSILRIQQVVRGDSAAYFCASSRRQGNTGELFFGEGSRLTVL.